This T cell receptor (beta chain) emerged from a study of cytomegalovirus exposure and HLA in healthy donors. Between the trimmed V and J ends, which lost 3 bases and 2 bases, there was a span of 10 bases. CDR1 MDHEN and CDR2 SYDVKM come from the germline V gene. The CDR3 runs 14 residues. Researchers ran the PCR with 60 Vbeta and 13 Jbeta primers. The repertoire was sequenced with immunoSEQ multiplex PCR; TCRdb's copy has only in-frame clones and lacks some. The sample yields over 120,000 clones, around two thirds seen once. The source is a man younger than 35 in good health and CMV-seropositive. The chain joins TRBV28 to TRBJ1-2; a possible D gene is TRBD1 (5 bases). Sequencing was carried out using PBMCs. CDR3 sequence (DNA): TGTGCCAGCAGTTTGGTGGGGCCCAACTATGGCTACACCTTC. Protein product: CASSLVGPNYGYTF.